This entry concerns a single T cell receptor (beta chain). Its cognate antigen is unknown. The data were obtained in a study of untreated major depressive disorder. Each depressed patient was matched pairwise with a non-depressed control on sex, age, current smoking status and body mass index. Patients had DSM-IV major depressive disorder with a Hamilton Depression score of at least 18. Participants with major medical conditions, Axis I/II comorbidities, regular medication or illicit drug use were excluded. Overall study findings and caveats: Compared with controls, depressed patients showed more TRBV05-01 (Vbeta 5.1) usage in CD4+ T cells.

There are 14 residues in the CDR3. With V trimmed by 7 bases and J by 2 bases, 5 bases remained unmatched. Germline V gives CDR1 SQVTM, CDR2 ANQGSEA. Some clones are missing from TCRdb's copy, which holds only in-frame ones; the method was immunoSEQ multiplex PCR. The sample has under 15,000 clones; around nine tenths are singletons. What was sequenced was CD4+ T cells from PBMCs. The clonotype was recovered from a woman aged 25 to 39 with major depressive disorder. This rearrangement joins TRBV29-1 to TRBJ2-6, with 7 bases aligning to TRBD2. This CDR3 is CSALGGAGANVLTF. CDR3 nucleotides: TGCAGCGCCCTGGGGGGGGCTGGGGCCAACGTCCTGACTTTC. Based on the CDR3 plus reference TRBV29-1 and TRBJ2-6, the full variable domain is SAVISQKPSRDICQRGTSLTIQCQVDSQVTMMFWYRQQPGQSLTLIATANQGSEATYESGFVIDKFPISRPNLTFSTLTVSNMSPEDSSIYLCSALGGAGANVLTFGAGSRLTVL.